The rows below give T cell receptor beta chains drawn from one sample of a study of blood T cell repertoires in COVID-19. Sequencing was performed with immunoSEQ multiplex PCR; in TCRdb, only in-frame clones are kept and a portion is missing. The data show 150,000 to 200,000 clones, 80% to 90% seen once. The source material was PBMCs or T cells enriched from blood (not recorded which). Every receptor here comes from a woman aged 40-49 years with acute COVID-19. Both conserved end residues are part of each CDR3. D genes are given only for firm matches.

TRBJ2-2	TRBV19	TRBD2	TGTGCCAGTTCCCCAGGGGGACTAGCGGGGCCCGGGGAGCTGTTTTTT	CASSPGGLAGPGELFF
TRBJ2-3	TRBV3-1/TRBV3-2	TRBD1	TGTGCCAGCAGCCACGGGACAGAAACAGATACGCAGTATTTT	CASSHGTETDTQYF
TRBJ2-1	TRBV13	TRBD2	TGTGCCAGCAGCTCCGAAATAGCGGGCAGGGAGTCCTACAATGAGCAGTTCTTC	CASSSEIAGRESYNEQFF
TRBJ1-1	TRBV28	TRBD1	TGTGCCAGCAGTCTACAGGGGTGGAACACTGAAGCTTTCTTT	CASSLQGWNTEAFF
TRBJ2-7	TRBV7-2	TRBD2	TGTGCCAGCAGCTTAGTAGCGGGGGGACGCTACGAGCAGTACTTC	CASSLVAGGRYEQYF
TRBJ2-1	TRBV4-1	TRBD2	TGCGCCAGCAGCCAACCCTCTTCCCGGGACACTAGCGGGAGGGGTTCCTACAATGAGCAGTTCTTC	CASSQPSSRDTSGRGSYNEQFF
TRBJ2-5	TRBV5-1	-	TGCGCCAGCAGCCTCCAGGGTGAAGAGACCCAGTACTTC	CASSLQGEETQYF
TRBJ1-2	TRBV5-4	-	TGTGCCAGCCGCCGACAGGCTTCTAACTATGGCTACACCTTC	CASRRQASNYGYTF
TRBJ1-1	TRBV6-5	TRBD1	TGTGCCAGCAGTCCCGGGACAGGGGGTAGGGTGGGAGCTTTCTTT	CASSPGTGGRVGAFF
TRBJ2-3	TRBV12-5	TRBD1	TGTGCTAGTGGTTTGGATCCGGGACAGGGTTTCGGCACCGCCAACACAGATACGCAGTATTTT	CASGLDPGQGFGTANTDTQYF
TRBJ2-7	TRBV15	-	TGTGCCACCCGGGGGGCTGGCTACGAGCAGTACTTC	CATRGAGYEQYF
TRBJ2-1	TRBV19	TRBD2	TGTGCCAGTAGTACGGGACTAGCGGGGACTATTGTCTACAATGAGCAGTTCTTC	CASSTGLAGTIVYNEQFF
TRBJ2-6	TRBV5-4	TRBD1	TGTGCCAGCAGCTTAGGACAGGTCTCTGGGGCCAACGTCCTGACTTTC	CASSLGQVSGANVLTF
TRBJ2-1	TRBV2	TRBD1	TGTGCCAGCAGTGACCCGCGACAGGGGGCCTTCAATGAGCAGTTCTTC	CASSDPRQGAFNEQFF
TRBJ1-2	TRBV19	-	TGTGCCAGTAGTGGGCAGGGAGGAAACTATGGCTACACCTTC	CASSGQGGNYGYTF
TRBJ1-4	TRBV4-1	-	TGCGCCAGCAGCCAATGGGGGGGCGAAGAAAAACTGTTTTTT	CASSQWGGEEKLFF
TRBJ2-1	TRBV5-3	TRBD2	TGTGCCAGAAGCTCTCCCGGGACTAGCTATCATAACAATGAGCAGTTCTTC	CARSSPGTSYHNNEQFF